The next 3 T cell receptor beta chains were all read from a single sample in a study of T cell responses to AZD1222 COVID-19 vaccine. Profiling relied on immunoSEQ multiplex PCR, and the TCRdb table lists in-frame clones only, not all of them. The sample has hundreds of thousands of clones; more than 85% are singletons. The sequencing here drew on peripheral blood, taken on day 0 of MenACWY control vaccination. The receptors derive from an adult in good health.

This clone has only a few counts. This chain connects TRBV6-5 to TRBJ2-6, with D possibly matching TRBD2 (5 bases). The V and J ends lost 10 bases and 1 base respectively, with 11 bases between them. The CDR3 is 14 residues long. CDR1 MNHEY and CDR2 SVGAGI come from the germline V gene. CDR3: CAIGVISGANVLTF. CDR3 sequence (DNA): TGTGCCATCGGGGTGATATCTGGGGCCAACGTCCTGACTTTC.

This CDR3 reads CASSQDGLAKNIQYF. In DNA, the CDR3 is TGTGCCAGCAGCCAGGACGGACTAGCCAAAAACATTCAGTACTTC. The chain uses TRBV6-5 and TRBJ2-4, with a weak D call TRBD2 (5 bases). CDR3 length equals 15 residues. The V end lost 6 bases, the J end lost 0 bases, and 12 bases lay between the germline ends. Looked up from germline, CDR1 is MNHEY and CDR2 is SVGAGI.

V and J are TRBV7-8 and TRBJ1-5; tentative D call: TRBD1 (6 bases). The CDR3 sequence is 14 residues long. Deletions cut 8 bases from V and 3 bases from J, with 14 bases between. In germline, CDR1 is SGHVS, CDR2 FQNEAQ. The CDR3 spells CASSPGVTNQPQHF. CDR3 DNA: TGTGCCAGCTCTCCAGGGGTTACCAATCAGCCCCAGCATTTT.